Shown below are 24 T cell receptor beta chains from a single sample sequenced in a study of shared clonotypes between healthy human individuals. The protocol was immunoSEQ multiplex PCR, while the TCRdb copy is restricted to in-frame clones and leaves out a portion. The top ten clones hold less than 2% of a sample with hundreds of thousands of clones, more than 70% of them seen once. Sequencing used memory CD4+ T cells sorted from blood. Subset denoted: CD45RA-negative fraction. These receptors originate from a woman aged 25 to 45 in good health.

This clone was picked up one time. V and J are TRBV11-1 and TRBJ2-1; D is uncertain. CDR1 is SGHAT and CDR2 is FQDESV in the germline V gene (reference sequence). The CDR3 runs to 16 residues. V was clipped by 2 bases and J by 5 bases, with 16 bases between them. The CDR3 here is CASSLRRDPLDNEQFF. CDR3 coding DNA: TGTGCCAGCAGCTTAAGAAGAGACCCCCTTGACAATGAGCAGTTCTTC.

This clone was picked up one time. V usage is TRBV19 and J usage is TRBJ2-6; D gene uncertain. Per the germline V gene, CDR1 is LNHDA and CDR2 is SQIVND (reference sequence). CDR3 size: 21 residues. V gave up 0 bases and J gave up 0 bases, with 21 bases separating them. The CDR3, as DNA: TGTGCCAGTAGTATAGATCATCAGGTCTACGTACGGTTCTCTGGGGCCAACGTCCTGACTTTC. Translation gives CASSIDHQVYVRFSGANVLTF.

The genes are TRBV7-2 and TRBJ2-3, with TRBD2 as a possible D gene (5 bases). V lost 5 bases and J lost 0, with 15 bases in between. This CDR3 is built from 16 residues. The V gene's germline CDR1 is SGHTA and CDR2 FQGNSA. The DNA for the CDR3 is TGTGCCAGCAGCCATTCAGCGGTACTTAGCACAGATACGCAGTATTTT. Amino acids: CASSHSAVLSTDTQYF.

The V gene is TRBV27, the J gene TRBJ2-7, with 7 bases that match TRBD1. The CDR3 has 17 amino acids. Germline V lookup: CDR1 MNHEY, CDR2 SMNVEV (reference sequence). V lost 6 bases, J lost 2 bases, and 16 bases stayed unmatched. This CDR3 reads CASSRKVPTGETYEQYF. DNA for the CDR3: TGTGCCAGCAGCCGAAAAGTACCAACAGGGGAAACCTACGAGCAGTACTTC.

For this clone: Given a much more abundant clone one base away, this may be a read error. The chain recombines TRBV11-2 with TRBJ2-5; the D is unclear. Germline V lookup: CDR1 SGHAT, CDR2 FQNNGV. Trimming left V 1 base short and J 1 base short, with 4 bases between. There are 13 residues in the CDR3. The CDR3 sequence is CASSLGPQETQYF. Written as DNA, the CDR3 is TGTGCCAGCAGCTTAGGGCCCCAAGAGACCCAGTACTTC.

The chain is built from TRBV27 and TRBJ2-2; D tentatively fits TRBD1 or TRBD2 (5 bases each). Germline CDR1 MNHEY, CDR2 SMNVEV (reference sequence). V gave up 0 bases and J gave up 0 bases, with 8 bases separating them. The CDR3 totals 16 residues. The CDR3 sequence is CASSLSEGPNTGELFF. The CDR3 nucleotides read TGTGCCAGCAGTTTATCCGAGGGGCCGAACACCGGGGAGCTGTTTTTT.

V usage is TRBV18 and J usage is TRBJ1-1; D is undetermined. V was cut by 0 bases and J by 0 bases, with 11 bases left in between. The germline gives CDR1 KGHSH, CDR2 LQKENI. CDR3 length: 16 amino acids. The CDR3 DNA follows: TGTGCCAGCTCACCACCACAGATCGGGGTGAACACTGAAGCTTTCTTT. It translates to CASSPPQIGVNTEAFF.

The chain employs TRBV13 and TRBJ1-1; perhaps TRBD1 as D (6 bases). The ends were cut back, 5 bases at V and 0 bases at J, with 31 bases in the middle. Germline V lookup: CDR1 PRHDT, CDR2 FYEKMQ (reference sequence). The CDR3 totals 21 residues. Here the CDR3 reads CASSQGRMGESFTPMNTEAFF. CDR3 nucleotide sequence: TGTGCCAGCAGCCAGGGGAGGATGGGGGAGAGTTTTACCCCGATGAACACTGAAGCTTTCTTT.

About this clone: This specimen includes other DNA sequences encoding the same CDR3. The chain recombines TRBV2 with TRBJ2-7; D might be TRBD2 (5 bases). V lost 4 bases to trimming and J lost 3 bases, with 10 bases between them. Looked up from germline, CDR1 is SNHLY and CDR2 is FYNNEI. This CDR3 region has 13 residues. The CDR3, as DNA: TGTGCCAGCAGTGGCCTAGCAGACTACGAGCAGTACTTC. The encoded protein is CASSGLADYEQYF. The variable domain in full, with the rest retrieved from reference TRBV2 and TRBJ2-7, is EPEVTQTPSHQVTQMGQEVILRCVPISNHLYFYWYRQILGQKVEFLVSFYNNEISEKSEIFDDQFSVERPDGSNFTLKIRSTKLEDSAMYFCASSGLADYEQYFGPGTRLTVT.

The CDR3 here is CASSAIDSITNEQFF. In DNA form, the CDR3 reads TGTGCCAGCAGTGCGATTGACAGCATCACGAATGAGCAGTTCTTC. The J gene is TRBJ2-1, the V gene TRBV6-1; tentatively, D is TRBD1 (5 bases). Germline CDR1 is MNHNS and CDR2 is SASEGT. Trimming stripped 4 bases from V and 7 bases from J, with 17 bases between. The CDR3 is made up of 15 amino acids.

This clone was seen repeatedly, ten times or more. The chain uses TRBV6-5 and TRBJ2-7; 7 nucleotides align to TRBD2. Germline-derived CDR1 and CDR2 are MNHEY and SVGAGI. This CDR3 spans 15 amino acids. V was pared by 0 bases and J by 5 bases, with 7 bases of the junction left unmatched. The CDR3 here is CASSYSRGRADEQYF. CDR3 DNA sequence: TGTGCCAGCAGTTACTCACGAGGGAGGGCCGACGAGCAGTACTTC.

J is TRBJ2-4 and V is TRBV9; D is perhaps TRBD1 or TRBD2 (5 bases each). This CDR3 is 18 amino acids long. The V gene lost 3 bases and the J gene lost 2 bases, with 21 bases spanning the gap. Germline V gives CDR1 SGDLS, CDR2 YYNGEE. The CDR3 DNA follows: TGTGCCAGCAGCGCCGGGACCTCCAGCCTCTTAACCAAAAACATTCAGTACTTC. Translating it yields CASSAGTSSLLTKNIQYF.

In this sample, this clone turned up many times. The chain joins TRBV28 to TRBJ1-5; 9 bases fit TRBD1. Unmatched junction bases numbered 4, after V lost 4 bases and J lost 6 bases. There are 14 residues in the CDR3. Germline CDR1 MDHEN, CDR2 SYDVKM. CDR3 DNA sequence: TGTGCCAGCAGTTCCTTGGACAGGGGTCAGCCCCAGCATTTT. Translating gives CASSSLDRGQPQHF.

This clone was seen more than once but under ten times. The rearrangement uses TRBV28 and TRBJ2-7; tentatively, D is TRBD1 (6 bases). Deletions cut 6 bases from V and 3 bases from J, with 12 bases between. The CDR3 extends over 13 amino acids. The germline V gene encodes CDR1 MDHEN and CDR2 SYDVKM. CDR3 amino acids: CASRETGRYEQYF. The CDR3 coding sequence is TGTGCCAGCAGGGAGACAGGACGCTACGAGCAGTACTTC.

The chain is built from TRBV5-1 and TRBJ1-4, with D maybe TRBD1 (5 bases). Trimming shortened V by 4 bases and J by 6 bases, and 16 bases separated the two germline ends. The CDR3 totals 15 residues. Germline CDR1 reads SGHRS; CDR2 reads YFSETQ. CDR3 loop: CASSGGLGVDEKLFF. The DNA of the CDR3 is TGCGCCAGCAGCGGGGGACTGGGCGTAGATGAAAAACTGTTTTTT. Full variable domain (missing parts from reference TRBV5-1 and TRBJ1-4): KAGVTQTPRYLIKTRGQQVTLSCSPISGHRSVSWYQQTPGQGLQFLFEYFSETQRNKGNFPGRFSGRQFSNSRSEMNVSTLELGDSALYLCASSGGLGVDEKLFFGSGTQLSVL.

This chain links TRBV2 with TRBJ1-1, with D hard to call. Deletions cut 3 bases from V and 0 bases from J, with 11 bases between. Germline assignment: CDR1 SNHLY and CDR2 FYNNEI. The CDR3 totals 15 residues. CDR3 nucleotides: TGTGCCAGCAGTGACCGGACCGGGATGAACACTGAAGCTTTCTTT. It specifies CASSDRTGMNTEAFF.

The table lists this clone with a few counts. The CDR3: CASGLARGGSSYNEQFF. As DNA, the CDR3 is TGTGCCAGCGGACTAGCGCGAGGGGGGAGCTCCTACAATGAGCAGTTCTTC. The V gene is TRBV7-9, the J gene TRBJ2-1, with 9 bases fitting TRBD2. CDR1 is SEHNR and CDR2 is FQNEAQ in the germline V gene (reference sequence). The CDR3 consists of 17 residues. The trim removed 8 bases at V and 0 bases at J, leaving 11 bases unmatched.

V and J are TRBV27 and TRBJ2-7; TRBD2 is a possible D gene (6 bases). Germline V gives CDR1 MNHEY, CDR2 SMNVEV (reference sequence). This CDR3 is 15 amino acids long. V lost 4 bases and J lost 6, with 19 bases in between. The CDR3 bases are TGTGCCAGCAGTTCCCCGGGGAGGAGTAGTAGCGAGCAGTACTTC. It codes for CASSSPGRSSSEQYF.

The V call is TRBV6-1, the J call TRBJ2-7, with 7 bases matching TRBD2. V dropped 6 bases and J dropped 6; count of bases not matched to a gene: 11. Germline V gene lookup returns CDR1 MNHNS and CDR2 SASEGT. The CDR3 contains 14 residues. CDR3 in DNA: TGTGCCAGCAGAGGCTTCCGGGACTACGGCGAGCAGTACTTC. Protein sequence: CASRGFRDYGEQYF.

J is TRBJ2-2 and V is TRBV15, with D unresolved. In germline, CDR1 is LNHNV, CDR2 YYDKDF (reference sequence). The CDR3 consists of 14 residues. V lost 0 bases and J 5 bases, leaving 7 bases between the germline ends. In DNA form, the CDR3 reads TGTGCCACCAGCAGAGATTTGGTTACCGGGGAGCTGTTTTTT. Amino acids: CATSRDLVTGELFF.

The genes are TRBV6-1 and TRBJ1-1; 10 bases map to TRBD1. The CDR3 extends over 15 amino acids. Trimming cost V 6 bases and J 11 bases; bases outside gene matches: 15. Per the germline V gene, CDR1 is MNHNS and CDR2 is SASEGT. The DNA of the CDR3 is TGTGCCAGCAGCGAACTCGACAGGGGGCGAGGGGTGGCTTTCTTT. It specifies CASSELDRGRGVAFF.

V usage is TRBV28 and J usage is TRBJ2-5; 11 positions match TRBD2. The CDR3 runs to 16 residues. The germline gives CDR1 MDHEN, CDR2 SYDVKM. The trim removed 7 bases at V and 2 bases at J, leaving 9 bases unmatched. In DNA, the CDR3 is TGTGCCAGCACTGGGACTAGCGGAGTCAGGCAAGAGACCCAGTACTTC. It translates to CASTGTSGVRQETQYF.

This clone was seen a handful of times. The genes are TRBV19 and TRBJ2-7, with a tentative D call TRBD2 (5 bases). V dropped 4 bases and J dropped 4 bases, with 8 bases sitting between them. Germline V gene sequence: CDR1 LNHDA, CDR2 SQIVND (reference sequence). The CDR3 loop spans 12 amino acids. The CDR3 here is CASSTGVYEQYF. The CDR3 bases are TGTGCCAGTAGTACCGGGGTGTACGAGCAGTACTTC.

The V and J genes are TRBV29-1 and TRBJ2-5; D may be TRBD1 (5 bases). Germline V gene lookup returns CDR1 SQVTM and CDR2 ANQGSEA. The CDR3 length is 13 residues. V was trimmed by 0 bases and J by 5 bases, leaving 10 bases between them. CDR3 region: CSVEDRVVETQYF. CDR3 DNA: TGCAGCGTTGAAGACAGGGTAGTGGAGACCCAGTACTTC. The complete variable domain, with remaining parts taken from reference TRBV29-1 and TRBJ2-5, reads SAVISQKPSRDICQRGTSLTIQCQVDSQVTMMFWYRQQPGQSLTLIATANQGSEATYESGFVIDKFPISRPNLTFSTLTVSNMSPEDSSIYLCSVEDRVVETQYFGPGTRLLVL.